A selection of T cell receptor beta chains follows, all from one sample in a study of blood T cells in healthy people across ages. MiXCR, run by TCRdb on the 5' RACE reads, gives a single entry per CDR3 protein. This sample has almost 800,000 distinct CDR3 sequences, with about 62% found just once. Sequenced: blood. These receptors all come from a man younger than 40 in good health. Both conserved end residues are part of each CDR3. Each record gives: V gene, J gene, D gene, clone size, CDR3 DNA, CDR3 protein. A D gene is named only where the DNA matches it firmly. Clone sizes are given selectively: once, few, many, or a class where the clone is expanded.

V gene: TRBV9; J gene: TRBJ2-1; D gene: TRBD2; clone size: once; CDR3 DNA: TGTGCCAGCAGCGTAGGAGAGAGCGGGAGGGCCCTCTACAATGAGCAGTTCTTC; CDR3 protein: CASSVGESGRALYNEQFF
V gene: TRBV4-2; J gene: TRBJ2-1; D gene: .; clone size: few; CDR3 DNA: TGTGCCAGCAGCCAAGGTTTAACAGCCTCCTACAATGAGCAGTTCTTC; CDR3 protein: CASSQGLTASYNEQFF
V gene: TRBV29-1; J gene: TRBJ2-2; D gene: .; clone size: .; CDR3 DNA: TGCAGCGTTAGGCTTCGGGTTTCCACCGGGGAGCTGTTTTTT; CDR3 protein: CSVRLRVSTGELFF
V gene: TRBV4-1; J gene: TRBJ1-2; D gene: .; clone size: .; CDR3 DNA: TGCGCCAGCAGCCAAGCCCGGGACCGGGGTGGCTACACCTTC; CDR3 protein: CASSQARDRGGYTF
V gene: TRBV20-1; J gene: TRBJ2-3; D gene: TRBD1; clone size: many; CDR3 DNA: TGCAGTGCTGAGGGGGCTAGCACAGATACGCAGTATTTT; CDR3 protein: CSAEGASTDTQYF
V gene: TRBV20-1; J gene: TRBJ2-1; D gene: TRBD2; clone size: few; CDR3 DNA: TGCAGTGCTACGGGGGACTACAACAATGAGCAGTTCTTC; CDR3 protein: CSATGDYNNEQFF
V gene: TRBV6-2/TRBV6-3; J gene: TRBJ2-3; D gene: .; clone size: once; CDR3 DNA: TGTGCCAGCAGTTACTCACTCCGGGCGCCGGATACGCAGTATTTT; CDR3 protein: CASSYSLRAPDTQYF
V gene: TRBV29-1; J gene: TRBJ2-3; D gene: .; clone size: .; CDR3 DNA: TGCAGTATCCGGGCTAGCCAAAGTCAGTATTTT; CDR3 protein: CSIRASQSQYF
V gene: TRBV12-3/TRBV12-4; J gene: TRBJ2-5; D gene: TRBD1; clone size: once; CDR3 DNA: TGTGCCAGCAGCTCGGGACAGGGGTTGGTTGGTACCCAGTACTTC; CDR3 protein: CASSSGQGLVGTQYF
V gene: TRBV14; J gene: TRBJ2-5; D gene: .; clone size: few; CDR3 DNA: TGTGCCAGCAGCCAAATGACCCGACGGGGCCAAGAGACCCAGTACTTC; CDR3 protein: CASSQMTRRGQETQYF
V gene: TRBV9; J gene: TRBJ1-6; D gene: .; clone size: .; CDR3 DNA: TGTGCCAGCAGCGTAGGAGGACTCTTGAATTCACCCCTCCACTTT; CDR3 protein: CASSVGGLLNSPLHF
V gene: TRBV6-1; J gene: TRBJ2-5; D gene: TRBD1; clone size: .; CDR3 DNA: TGTGCCAGCAGTCCGAGGACAGGGGCCCAACAAGAGACCCAGTACTTC; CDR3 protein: CASSPRTGAQQETQYF
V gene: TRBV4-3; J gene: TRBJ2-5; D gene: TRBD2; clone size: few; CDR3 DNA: TGCGCCAGCAGCCAATTCCTCCCTAGCGGGAGTGATGGAGAGACCCAGTACTTC; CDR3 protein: CASSQFLPSGSDGETQYF
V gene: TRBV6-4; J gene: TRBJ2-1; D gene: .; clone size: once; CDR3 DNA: .; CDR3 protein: CASSDSTGGNEQFFGPF
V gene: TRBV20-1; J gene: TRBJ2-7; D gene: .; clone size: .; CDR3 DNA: TGCAGTGCTAGAAAGACCGGGACTCCCTATTACGAGCAGTACTTC; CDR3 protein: CSARKTGTPYYEQYF
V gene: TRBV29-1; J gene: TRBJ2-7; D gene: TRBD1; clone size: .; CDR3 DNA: TGCAGCGTCGAGACAGGGGCTGGCTACGAGCAGTACTTC; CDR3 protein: CSVETGAGYEQYF
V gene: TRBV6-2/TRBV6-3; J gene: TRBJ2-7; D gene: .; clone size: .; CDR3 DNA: TGTGCCAGCAGTTCACAGGTGAGCTCCTACGAGCAGTACTTC; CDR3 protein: CASSSQVSSYEQYF
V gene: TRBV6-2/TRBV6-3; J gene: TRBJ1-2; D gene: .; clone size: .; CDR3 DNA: TGTGCCAGCAGTTACTTGGGACGTACTTATGGCTACACCTTC; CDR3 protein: CASSYLGRTYGYTF
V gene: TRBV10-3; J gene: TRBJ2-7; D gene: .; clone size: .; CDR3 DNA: TGTGCCATGAGCCGGGACCCCGTCTACGAGCAGTACTTC; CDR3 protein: CAMSRDPVYEQYF
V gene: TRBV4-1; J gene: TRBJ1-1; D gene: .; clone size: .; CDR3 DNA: TGCGCCAGCAGCCAAGATAGTAAGATGAACACTGAAGCTTTCTTT; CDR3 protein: CASSQDSKMNTEAFF
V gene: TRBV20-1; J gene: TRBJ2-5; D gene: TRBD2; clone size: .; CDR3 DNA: TGCAGTGCGCACACCCCGGGGACGGGGGGGCCCGGGACCCAGTACTTC; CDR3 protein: CSAHTPGTGGPGTQYF
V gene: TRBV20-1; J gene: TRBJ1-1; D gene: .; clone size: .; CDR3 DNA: TGCAGTGCGCTAACCGCCGGAGGGTACACTGAAGCTTTCTTT; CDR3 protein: CSALTAGGYTEAFF
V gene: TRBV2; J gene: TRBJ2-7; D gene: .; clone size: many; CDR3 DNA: TGTGCCAGCAGTACCTACGAGCAGTACTTC; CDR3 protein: CASSTYEQYF
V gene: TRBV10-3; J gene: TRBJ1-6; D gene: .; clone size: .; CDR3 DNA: TGTGCCATCAGAGAAGCGGATTCACCCCTCCACTTT; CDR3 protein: CAIREADSPLHF
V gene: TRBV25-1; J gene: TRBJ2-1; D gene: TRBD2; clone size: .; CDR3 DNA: TGTGCCAGCAGTGATCCCAAGCTAGCGGGAGTACTCTACAATGAGCAGTTCTTC; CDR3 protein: CASSDPKLAGVLYNEQFF